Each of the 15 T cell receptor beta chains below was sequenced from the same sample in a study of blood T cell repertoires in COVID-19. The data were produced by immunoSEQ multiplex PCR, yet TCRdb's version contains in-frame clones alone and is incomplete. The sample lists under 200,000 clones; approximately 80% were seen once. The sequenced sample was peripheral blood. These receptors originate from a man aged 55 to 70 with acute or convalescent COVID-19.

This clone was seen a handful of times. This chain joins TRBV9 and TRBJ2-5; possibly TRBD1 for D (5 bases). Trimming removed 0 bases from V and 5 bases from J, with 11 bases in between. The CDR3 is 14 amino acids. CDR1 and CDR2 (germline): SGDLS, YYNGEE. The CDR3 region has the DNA TGTGCCAGCAGCGTAGACTCAGGGTTGGAGACCCAGTACTTC. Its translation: CASSVDSGLETQYF.

CDR3 in DNA: TGTGCCAGCAGCTGGAGACAGAACTCCTACGAGCAGTACTTC. It yields the protein CASSWRQNSYEQYF. The genes are TRBV7-2 and TRBJ2-7; D is possibly TRBD1 (5 bases). Germline values: CDR1 SGHTA, CDR2 FQGNSA. CDR3 length: 14 amino acids. The V end was cut by 4 bases, the J end by 0 bases, with 10 bases between.

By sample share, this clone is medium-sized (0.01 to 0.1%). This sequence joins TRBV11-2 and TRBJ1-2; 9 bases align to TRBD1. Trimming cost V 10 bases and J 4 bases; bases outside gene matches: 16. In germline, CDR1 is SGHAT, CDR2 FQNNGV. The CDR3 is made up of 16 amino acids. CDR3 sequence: CAIYRGYTGQGYGYTF. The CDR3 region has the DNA TGTGCCATATACCGGGGTTATACGGGACAGGGCTATGGCTACACCTTC.

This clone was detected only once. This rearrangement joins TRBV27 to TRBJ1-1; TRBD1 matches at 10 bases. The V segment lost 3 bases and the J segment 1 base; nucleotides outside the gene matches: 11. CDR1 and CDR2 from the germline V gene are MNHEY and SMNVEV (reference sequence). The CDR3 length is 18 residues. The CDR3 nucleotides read TGTGCCAGCAGTTTTAGTCCCGGGACAGGGGACCGGAACACTGAAGCTTTCTTT. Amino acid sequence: CASSFSPGTGDRNTEAFF.

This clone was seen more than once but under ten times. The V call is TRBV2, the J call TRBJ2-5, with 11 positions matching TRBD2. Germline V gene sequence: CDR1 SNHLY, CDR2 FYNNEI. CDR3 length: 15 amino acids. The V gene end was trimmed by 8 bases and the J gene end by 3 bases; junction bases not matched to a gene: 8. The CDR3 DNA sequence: TGTGCCAGCCTGCTCGGGACTAGCGGAAAAGAGACCCAGTACTTC. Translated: CASLLGTSGKETQYF.

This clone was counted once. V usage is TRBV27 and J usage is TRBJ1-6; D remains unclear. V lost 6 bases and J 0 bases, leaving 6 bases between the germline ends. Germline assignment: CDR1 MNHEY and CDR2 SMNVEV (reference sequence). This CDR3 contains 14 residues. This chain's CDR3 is CASRRDSYNSPLHF. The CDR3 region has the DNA TGTGCCAGCAGGAGGGACTCCTATAATTCACCCCTCCACTTT.

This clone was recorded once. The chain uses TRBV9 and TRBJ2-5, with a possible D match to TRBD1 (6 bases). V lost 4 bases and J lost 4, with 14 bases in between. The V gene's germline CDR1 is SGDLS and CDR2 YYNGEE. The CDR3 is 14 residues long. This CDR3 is CASSPEQGTETQYF. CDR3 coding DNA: TGTGCCAGCAGCCCAGAACAGGGAACAGAGACCCAGTACTTC.

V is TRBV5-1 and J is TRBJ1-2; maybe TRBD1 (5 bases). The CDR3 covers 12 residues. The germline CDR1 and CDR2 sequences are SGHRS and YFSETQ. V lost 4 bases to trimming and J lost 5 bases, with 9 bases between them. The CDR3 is CASSPGGYGYTF. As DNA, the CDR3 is TGCGCCAGCAGCCCGGGGGGGTATGGCTACACCTTC.

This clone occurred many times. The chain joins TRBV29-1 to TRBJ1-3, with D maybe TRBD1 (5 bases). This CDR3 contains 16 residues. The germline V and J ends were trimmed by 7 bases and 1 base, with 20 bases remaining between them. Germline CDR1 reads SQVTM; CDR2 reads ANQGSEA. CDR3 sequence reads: CSAWEVLGDSGNTIYF. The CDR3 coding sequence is TGCAGCGCCTGGGAGGTTTTAGGGGATTCTGGAAACACCATATATTTT. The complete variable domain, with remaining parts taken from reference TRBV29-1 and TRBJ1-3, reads SAVISQKPSRDICQRGTSLTIQCQVDSQVTMMFWYRQQPGQSLTLIATANQGSEATYESGFVIDKFPISRPNLTFSTLTVSNMSPEDSSIYLCSAWEVLGDSGNTIYFGEGSWLTVV.

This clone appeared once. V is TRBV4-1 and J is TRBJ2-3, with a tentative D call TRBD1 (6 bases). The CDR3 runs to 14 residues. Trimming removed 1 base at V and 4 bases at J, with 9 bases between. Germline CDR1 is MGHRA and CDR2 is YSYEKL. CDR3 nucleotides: TGCGCCAGCAGCCAAGCCAGGGGTCCAGATACGCAGTATTTT. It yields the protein CASSQARGPDTQYF.

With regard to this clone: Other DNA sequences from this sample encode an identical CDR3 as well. The CDR3: CASSPGQGAYQPQHF. CDR3 nucleotide sequence: TGTGCCAGCTCACCAGGGCAGGGGGCCTATCAGCCCCAGCATTTT. J is TRBJ1-5 and V is TRBV18; TRBD1 matches at 8 bases. The germline V gene has CDR1 KGHSH and CDR2 LQKENI. V was pared by 2 bases and J by 5 bases, with 5 bases of the junction left unmatched. The CDR3 consists of 15 residues.

CDR3 DNA: TGTGCCAGCAGCGGCATGGACACAGTGAACACTGAAGCTTTCTTT. It yields the protein CASSGMDTVNTEAFF. The chain links TRBV5-4 to TRBJ1-1; maybe TRBD1 (5 bases). Trimming removed 4 bases at V and 0 bases at J, with 13 bases between. This CDR3 has 15 residues. Looked up from germline, CDR1 is SGHNT and CDR2 is YYREEE (reference sequence).

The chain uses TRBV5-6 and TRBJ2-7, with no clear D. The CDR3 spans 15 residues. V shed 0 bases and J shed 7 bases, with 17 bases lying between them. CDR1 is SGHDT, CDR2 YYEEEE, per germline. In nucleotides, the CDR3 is TGTGCCAGCAGCTTGGATTCCCGGGTACTGCGGGAGCAGTACTTC. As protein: CASSLDSRVLREQYF.

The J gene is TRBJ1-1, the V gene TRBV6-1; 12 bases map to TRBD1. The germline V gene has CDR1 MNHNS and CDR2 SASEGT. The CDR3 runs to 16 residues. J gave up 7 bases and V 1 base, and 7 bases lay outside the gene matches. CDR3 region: CASSEEGQGAPGEAFF. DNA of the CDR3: TGTGCCAGCAGTGAAGAGGGACAGGGGGCACCGGGTGAAGCTTTCTTT.

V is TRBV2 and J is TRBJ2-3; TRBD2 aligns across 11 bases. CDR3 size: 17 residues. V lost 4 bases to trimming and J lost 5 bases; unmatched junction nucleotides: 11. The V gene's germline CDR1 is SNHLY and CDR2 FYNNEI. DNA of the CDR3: TGTGCCAGCAGTGGATGGACTAGCGGGCCCTCGGTAGATACGCAGTATTTT. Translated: CASSGWTSGPSVDTQYF.